Below are 25 T cell receptor beta chains sequenced from a single sample in a study of OX40 agonist ivuxolimab in advanced cancers. Assay: immunoSEQ multiplex PCR; the TCRdb copy retains only in-frame clones and omits some. The table lists some 77,000 clones, about 92% of them singletons. The specimen was CD4+ or CD8+ T cells sorted from blood, collected in a trial of the OX40 agonist ivuxolimab. Receptor source: an adult with an advanced solid tumor such as melanoma, head and neck, liver or kidney cancer.

With regard to this clone: Distinct nucleotide sequences in the sample also encode this CDR3. The chain uses TRBV9 and TRBJ2-7, with D uncertain. Per germline, CDR1 SGDLS and CDR2 YYNGEE. V was pared by 3 bases and J by 2 bases, with 9 bases between. The CDR3 consists of 13 residues. CDR3 amino acids: CASSGSGPYEQYF. CDR3 DNA: TGTGCCAGCAGCGGGAGTGGCCCCTACGAGCAGTACTTC.

This chain links TRBV4-3 with TRBJ1-1; the D gene is possibly TRBD1 (5 bases). The CDR3 runs to 17 residues. The V end lost 2 bases, the J end lost 1 base, and 17 bases lay between the germline ends. Per germline, CDR1 LGHNA and CDR2 YSLEER. CDR3: CASSQYSGGRANTEAFF. The CDR3, as DNA: TGCGCCAGCAGCCAATACAGCGGGGGACGGGCGAACACTGAAGCTTTCTTT.

This sequence joins TRBV9 and TRBJ1-5; D is ambiguous. V lost 1 base and J lost 0, with 8 bases in between. The CDR3 totals 15 residues. Germline CDR1 and CDR2: SGDLS and YYNGEE. This CDR3 is CASSVSGNSNQPQHF. In DNA form, the CDR3 reads TGTGCCAGCAGCGTATCTGGGAATAGCAATCAGCCCCAGCATTTT. Variable domain in full (rest from reference TRBV9 and TRBJ1-5): DSGVTQTPKHLITATGQRVTLRCSPRSGDLSVYWYQQSLDQGLQFLIQYYNGEERAKGNILERFSAQQFPDLHSELNLSSLELGDSALYFCASSVSGNSNQPQHFGDGTRLSIL.

The rearrangement joins TRBV6-5 to TRBJ1-3, with 7 bases aligning to TRBD1. The CDR3 totals 14 residues. The germline CDR1 and CDR2 sequences are MNHEY and SVGAGI. V was clipped by 4 bases and J by 3 bases; unmatched bases: 3. CDR3 coding DNA: TGTGCCAGCAGTTCGACAGGGATTGGAAACACCATATATTTT. It encodes CASSSTGIGNTIYF.

This rearrangement joins TRBV7-9 to TRBJ2-1; no reliable D call. V shed 5 bases and J shed 0 bases, with 11 bases lying between them. Germline loops: CDR1 SEHNR, CDR2 FQNEAQ (reference sequence). The CDR3 is made up of 15 amino acids. CDR3: CASSGPVSSYNEQFF. In nucleotides, the CDR3 is TGTGCCAGCAGCGGACCAGTGAGCTCCTACAATGAGCAGTTCTTC.

This CDR3 reads CASSLGAHTEAFF. CDR3 DNA sequence: TGTGCCAGCAGTTTAGGGGCCCACACTGAAGCTTTCTTT. The chain links TRBV27 to TRBJ1-1; tentative D call: TRBD1 (5 bases). The CDR3 runs to 13 residues. Trimming took 2 bases from V and 3 from J, leaving 7 bases between them. Germline lookup yields CDR1 MNHEY and CDR2 SMNVEV (reference sequence).

The chain joins TRBV7-9 to TRBJ2-3, with 10 bases that match TRBD2. The CDR3 is 16 residues long. J was trimmed by 2 bases and V by 5 bases; bases with no gene match: 7. Germline CDR1 reads SEHNR; CDR2 reads FQNEAQ (reference sequence). CDR3 in amino acids: CASSSVAGGATDTQYF. CDR3 DNA: TGTGCCAGCAGCAGCGTAGCGGGGGGCGCCACAGATACGCAGTATTTT.

The rearrangement joins TRBV6-1 to TRBJ1-2; TRBD1 aligns across 7 bases. The CDR3 runs 15 residues. CDR1 and CDR2 from the germline V gene are MNHNS and SASEGT. V dropped 5 bases and J dropped 2; count of bases not matched to a gene: 8. CDR3 in amino acids: CASSQWTGSNYGYTF. CDR3 DNA: TGTGCCAGCAGTCAATGGACAGGTTCCAACTATGGCTACACCTTC.

J is TRBJ2-7 and V is TRBV5-1; 9 bases align to TRBD1. The CDR3 is 16 residues long. Germline V CDR1 and CDR2: SGHRS, YFSETQ. V lost 6 bases and J lost 0; bases outside the gene matches: 10. In DNA, the CDR3 is TGCGCCAGCAACCCCGAACAGGGGGCCGGCTCCTACGAGCAGTACTTC. Amino acid sequence: CASNPEQGAGSYEQYF.

The chain joins TRBV7-6 to TRBJ2-5; 9 positions match TRBD2. V gave up 7 bases and J gave up 4 bases; unmatched junction bases: 19. The CDR3 is 18 amino acids. CDR1 and CDR2 (germline): SGHVS, FNYEAQ. The CDR3 DNA reads as TGTGCCAGCACCAAGGAGATAGCGGGGGAGATGGTGCGAGAGACCCAGTACTTC. Its translation: CASTKEIAGEMVRETQYF. Drawing the rest from reference TRBV7-6 and TRBJ2-5, the complete variable domain is GAGVSQSPRYKVTKRGQDVALRCDPISGHVSLYWYRQALGQGPEFLTYFNYEAQQDKSGLPNDRFSAERPEGSISTLTIQRTEQRDSAMYRCASTKEIAGEMVRETQYFGPGTRLLVL.

This sequence joins TRBV7-3 and TRBJ2-1, with D tentatively TRBD1 (6 bases). Germline V CDR1 and CDR2: SGHTA, FQGTGA. V was cut by 2 bases and J by 5 bases, with 16 bases left in between. This CDR3 spans 16 amino acids. In nucleotides, the CDR3 is TGTGCCAGCAGCTTATGGGCAGGGGAAGGGGACAATGAGCAGTTCTTC. It encodes CASSLWAGEGDNEQFF.

The chain recombines TRBV7-8 with TRBJ2-3, with 13 bases aligning to TRBD2. Unmatched junction bases numbered 4, after V lost 5 bases and J lost 2 bases. Germline assignment: CDR1 SGHVS and CDR2 FQNEAQ. CDR3 length equals 16 residues. The CDR3 nucleotides read TGTGCCAGCAGCCCGGGACTAGCGGGGATCACAGATACGCAGTATTTT. Translation gives CASSPGLAGITDTQYF.

The V call is TRBV5-1, the J call TRBJ2-1; 9 bases are shared with TRBD1. The CDR3 is 20 residues long. Germline V gives CDR1 SGHRS, CDR2 YFSETQ. V gave up 2 bases and J gave up 4 bases; unmatched junction bases: 19. This CDR3 reads CASSFFSGLSAGTGYNEQFF. Written as DNA, the CDR3 is TGCGCCAGCAGCTTTTTTTCGGGGCTCTCGGCTGGGACAGGGTACAATGAGCAGTTCTTC.

This chain links TRBV27 with TRBJ2-7; 11 bases agree with TRBD1. Looked up from germline, CDR1 is MNHEY and CDR2 is SMNVEV (reference sequence). V lost 1 base and J lost 3; bases outside the gene matches: 8. The CDR3 totals 17 residues. CDR3 DNA sequence: TGTGCCAGCAGTTTATTACGTGGACAGGGGGCCGACTACGAGCAGTACTTC. Amino acid sequence: CASSLLRGQGADYEQYF.

This rearrangement joins TRBV13 to TRBJ2-1, with D possibly matching TRBD1 (7 bases). Germline V gene sequence: CDR1 PRHDT, CDR2 FYEKMQ (reference sequence). The CDR3 has 14 residues. Trimming took off 5 bases at V and 3 bases at J, with 11 bases between the two ends. CDR3 loop: CASSGGTDYNEQFF. In DNA, the CDR3 is TGTGCCAGCAGCGGGGGGACAGACTACAATGAGCAGTTCTTC. Combining the CDR3 with reference TRBV13 and TRBJ2-1 gives the whole variable domain AAGVIQSPRHLIKEKRETATLKCYPIPRHDTVYWYQQGPGQDPQFLISFYEKMQSDKGSIPDRFSAQQFSDYHSELNMSSLELGDSALYFCASSGGTDYNEQFFGPGTRLTVL.

This chain uses TRBV30 with TRBJ1-6; D perhaps matches TRBD1 (5 bases). Trimming stripped 4 bases from V and 3 bases from J, with 10 bases between. This CDR3 comprises 14 residues. Germline V gene sequence: CDR1 GTSNPN, CDR2 SVGIG (reference sequence). The CDR3 DNA is TGTGCCTGGAAAGCAGGGATCTATAATTCACCCCTCCACTTT. Translation: CAWKAGIYNSPLHF.

The chain employs TRBV29-1 and TRBJ1-1; perhaps TRBD1 as D (5 bases). In germline, CDR1 is SQVTM, CDR2 ANQGSEA. Trimming cost V 6 bases and J 5 bases, with 13 bases left between them. This CDR3 has 12 amino acids. The CDR3 is CSVPGQGTEAFF. CDR3 bases: TGCAGCGTCCCGGGCCAGGGAACTGAAGCTTTCTTT.

V is TRBV16 and J is TRBJ2-7; the match to TRBD2 covers 8 bases. Germline lookup yields CDR1 KGHSY and CDR2 FQNENV. Trimming removed 7 bases from V and 5 bases from J; junction bases left unmatched: 7. CDR3 size: 13 residues. CDR3 sequence (DNA): TGTGCCAGCACCTTCGGGGGGGAACACGAGCAGTACTTC. Its translation is CASTFGGEHEQYF.

V usage is TRBV4-3 and J usage is TRBJ2-7; D ambiguous. This CDR3 contains 16 residues. Germline V CDR1 and CDR2: LGHNA, YSLEER. V was trimmed by 0 bases and J by 0 bases, leaving 12 bases between them. The CDR3, as DNA: TGCGCCAGCAGCCAAGATATCGTGGGTATCTCCTACGAGCAGTACTTC. Protein: CASSQDIVGISYEQYF.

The chain joins TRBV11-2 to TRBJ2-7; D possibly corresponds to TRBD1 (6 bases). The V end lost 1 base, the J end lost 1 base, and 11 bases lay between the germline ends. Germline V CDR1 and CDR2: SGHAT, FQNNGV. The CDR3 spans 15 residues. CDR3 nucleotide sequence: TGTGCCAGCAGCTTAGCGGACAGCGCGTCCTACGAGCAGTACTTC. Amino acids: CASSLADSASYEQYF.

The rearrangement joins TRBV6-1 to TRBJ1-5; TRBD1 is a possible D gene (5 bases). V was trimmed by 6 bases and J by 0 bases, leaving 12 bases between them. Germline CDR1 and CDR2: MNHNS and SASEGT. The CDR3 runs to 15 residues. CDR3 DNA: TGTGCCAGCAGAGGGGACCTAAATAGCAATCAGCCCCAGCATTTT. Amino acid sequence: CASRGDLNSNQPQHF.

The genes are TRBV9 and TRBJ1-1, with D unresolved. Germline V gives CDR1 SGDLS, CDR2 YYNGEE. The CDR3 spans 13 residues. The V gene lost 3 bases and the J gene lost 1 base, with 7 bases spanning the gap. In DNA form, the CDR3 reads TGTGCCAGCAGCGAGGACGCGAACACTGAAGCTTTCTTT. This translates into CASSEDANTEAFF.

CDR3 coding DNA: TGTGCCATCAGTGGGCAGGGGGACACTACCTACGAGCAGTACTTC. Its protein product is CAISGQGDTTYEQYF. The gene calls are TRBV10-3 and TRBJ2-7; 7 bases align to TRBD1. CDR1 and CDR2 (germline): ENHRY, SYGVKD. The CDR3 has 15 amino acids. With 4 bases clipped from V and 2 bases from J, the junction kept 8 bases outside the gene matches.

This rearrangement joins TRBV18 to TRBJ1-4; D uncertain. Germline V gives CDR1 KGHSH, CDR2 LQKENI. Trimming pared 3 bases from V and 1 base from J, leaving 6 bases between. The CDR3 consists of 14 residues. CDR3 region: CASSPVGTNEKLFF. CDR3 sequence (DNA): TGTGCCAGCTCACCGGTGGGAACTAATGAAAAACTGTTTTTT.

V and J are TRBV11-2 and TRBJ2-1; the D gene is possibly TRBD1 (5 bases). Germline V gene sequence: CDR1 SGHAT, CDR2 FQNNGV. CDR3 length equals 12 residues. The V end was cut by 3 bases, the J end by 7 bases, with 7 bases between. The CDR3 DNA follows: TGTGCCAGCAGCTTTCAGGGTAATGAGCAGTTCTTC. Amino acid sequence: CASSFQGNEQFF.